This is a list of T cell receptor beta chains from one sample in a study of regulatory T cells in long-lasting Graves disease. Each CDR3 protein is one row after TCRdb ran MiXCR on the multiplex PCR reads. This sample has 500,000 to 700,000 distinct CDR3 sequences, with around 30% found just once. The source was peripheral blood mononuclear cells (PBMCs), collected when the disease was refractory, from a patient treated with antithyroid drugs. The origin of the receptors is a female donor with Graves disease. Each CDR3 is given with its conserved first and last residue. Part of the rows lack a size; the others show once, few, many or a class for expanded clones.

abundance: NA
j_gene: TRBJ2-1
v_gene: TRBV20-1
CDR3aa: CSAKWRPGLYNEQFF

abundance: NA
j_gene: TRBJ1-4
v_gene: TRBV13
CDR3aa: CASSLGNRRNEKLFF

abundance: NA
j_gene: TRBJ2-4
v_gene: TRBV12-3/TRBV12-4
CDR3aa: CASSLVAGAVAKNIQYF

abundance: few
j_gene: TRBJ2-7
v_gene: TRBV20-1
CDR3aa: CSAREVDEQYF

abundance: few
j_gene: TRBJ1-5
v_gene: TRBV20-1
CDR3aa: CSARAGGGFQPQHF

abundance: NA
j_gene: TRBJ1-6
v_gene: TRBV7-3
CDR3aa: CAKRQNSPLHF

abundance: NA
j_gene: TRBJ1-5
v_gene: TRBV7-3
CDR3aa: CASSYDRNQPQHF

abundance: NA
j_gene: TRBJ1-1
v_gene: TRBV6-5
CDR3aa: CASSYSGDRILPRNTEAFF

abundance: few
j_gene: TRBJ2-5
v_gene: TRBV5-5
CDR3aa: CASRSIPKSPSGQETQYF

abundance: few
j_gene: TRBJ1-1
v_gene: TRBV3-1
CDR3aa: CASSPWTGKDTEAFF

abundance: NA
j_gene: TRBJ2-7
v_gene: TRBV20-1
CDR3aa: CSATWDSTYEQYF

abundance: NA
j_gene: TRBJ2-2
v_gene: TRBV30
CDR3aa: CAYIEGARDTGELFF

abundance: few
j_gene: TRBJ2-3
v_gene: TRBV12-3/TRBV12-4
CDR3aa: CASSDASRSDTQYF

abundance: NA
j_gene: TRBJ1-3
v_gene: TRBV20-1
CDR3aa: CSARVENTIYF

abundance: once
j_gene: TRBJ1-1
v_gene: TRBV4-1
CDR3aa: CASSQGEYTEAFF

abundance: NA
j_gene: TRBJ1-2
v_gene: TRBV3-1
CDR3aa: CASSQVAGEGYTF

abundance: NA
j_gene: TRBJ2-1
v_gene: TRBV5-1
CDR3aa: CASSPEASGASFF

abundance: few
j_gene: NA
v_gene: TRBV27
CDR3aa: CASSLPSGRADNEQFF

abundance: few
j_gene: TRBJ1-1
v_gene: TRBV6-9
CDR3aa: CASSYSGDPETEAFF

abundance: NA
j_gene: TRBJ2-7
v_gene: TRBV18
CDR3aa: CASSPRDSAGEQYF

abundance: NA
j_gene: TRBJ1-4
v_gene: TRBV11-1
CDR3aa: CASSLVTTEENEKLFF

abundance: many
j_gene: TRBJ2-1
v_gene: TRBV19
CDR3aa: CASRSSGTSSEQFF

abundance: NA
j_gene: TRBJ2-7
v_gene: TRBV6-1
CDR3aa: CASSPGQSLYEQYF

abundance: NA
j_gene: TRBJ2-5
v_gene: TRBV7-9
CDR3aa: CASSLLLAGQETQYF

abundance: few
j_gene: TRBJ1-1
v_gene: TRBV2
CDR3aa: CANLQIGTGNTEAFF

abundance: NA
j_gene: TRBJ1-3
v_gene: TRBV30
CDR3aa: CAWSSSSGNTIYF

abundance: many
j_gene: TRBJ2-3
v_gene: TRBV6-1
CDR3aa: CASSELGGTTDTQYF

abundance: few
j_gene: TRBJ2-7
v_gene: TRBV6-1
CDR3aa: CATTSGGVYEQYF

abundance: few
j_gene: TRBJ1-1
v_gene: TRBV6-1
CDR3aa: CASSRRPGNTEAFF

abundance: many
j_gene: TRBJ1-2
v_gene: TRBV28
CDR3aa: CASSFQAGNYGYTF

abundance: few
j_gene: TRBJ2-7
v_gene: TRBV27
CDR3aa: CASRTSFNEQYF

abundance: NA
j_gene: TRBJ1-3
v_gene: TRBV6-5
CDR3aa: CASSSGGGIGNTIYF

abundance: NA
j_gene: TRBJ2-2
v_gene: TRBV20-1
CDR3aa: CSAYPGHQTGELFF

abundance: few
j_gene: TRBJ1-5
v_gene: TRBV6-2/TRBV6-3
CDR3aa: CASSDSPQPQHF

abundance: NA
j_gene: TRBJ2-6
v_gene: TRBV5-1
CDR3aa: CASSPGTGDSLAANVLTF

abundance: NA
j_gene: TRBJ1-4
v_gene: TRBV29-1
CDR3aa: CSVEGQPNGKLFF

abundance: many
j_gene: TRBJ1-2
v_gene: TRBV2
CDR3aa: CASRLGGYGYTF